This record looks at one TCR beta chain sequence and its context. Its specificity is unknown. Only in-frame clones appear in the TCRdb table, and some are missing; sequencing was by immunoSEQ multiplex PCR. The sample contains over 15,000 clones, roughly 81% of which appear only once. The data derive from a study of T cells in localized non-small cell lung cancer. The study, taken as a whole, reports: Since sequencing was restricted to only one region of the tumor, intratumor heterogeneity remains a possibility. Peak T cell clonality was found in uninvolved adjacent lung, exceeding tumor. A median of 57 clones ranked among the top 100 in tumor appeared in adjacent lung.

Between the trimmed V and J ends, which lost 3 bases and 12 bases, there was a span of 11 bases. Germline values: CDR1 SNHLY, CDR2 FYNNEI. The CDR3 loop spans 12 amino acids. The genes are TRBV2 and TRBJ1-4; D gene uncertain. The origin of this receptor is a male donor at least 60 years old with stage I lung adenocarcinoma. The sequencing here drew on peripheral blood, taken before any cancer treatment. DNA for the CDR3: TGTGCCAGCAGTGAGGATGACCCCGAACTGTTTTTT. Residues: CASSEDDPELFF.